This record looks at one TCR beta chain sequence and its context. This entry belongs to a study of blood T cell repertoires in COVID-19. Measured with immunoSEQ multiplex PCR; TCRdb has only the in-frame clones, and not every one. The data hold fewer than 500,000 clones, with 80% to 90% observed a single time. CDR1 SGHTA and CDR2 FQGNSA come from the germline V gene. V was pared by 1 base and J by 6 bases, with 17 bases of the junction left unmatched. The CDR3 is made up of 19 amino acids. The material sequenced was PBMCs or T cells enriched from blood (not recorded which). The rearrangement joins TRBV7-2 to TRBJ2-1; 8 bases match TRBD1. This receptor was taken from a man between 25 and 39 years old who had recovered from COVID-19. The chain's CDR3 is CASSLDLGQGIFARNEQFF. CDR3 nucleotide sequence: TGTGCCAGCAGCTTAGATCTCGGACAGGGTATTTTCGCGCGCAATGAGCAGTTCTTC.